This passage covers 25 T cell receptor beta chains from one sample sequenced in a study of cytomegalovirus exposure and HLA in healthy donors. The study ran its PCR with 60 Vbeta and 13 Jbeta primers. Sequencing used immunoSEQ multiplex PCR; TCRdb keeps in-frame clones, though not all of them. The table has 160,000 or so clones, about 80% seen once. Material: PBMCs. These receptors originate from a woman between 45 and 65 years old in good health and CMV-seronegative.

The chain joins TRBV27 to TRBJ1-2; 9 bases line up with TRBD1. CDR3 length: 17 residues. With V trimmed by 6 bases and J by 7 bases, 18 bases remained unmatched. From germline, CDR1 is MNHEY and CDR2 SMNVEV (reference sequence). The CDR3 DNA sequence: TGTGCCAGCAGGCGAACCTCGGGGACAGGGAGCGTTTTTGGCTACACCTTC. Translated, it gives CASRRTSGTGSVFGYTF.

V and J are TRBV27 and TRBJ2-1, with D perhaps TRBD1 (6 bases). The length of the CDR3 is 14 residues. V lost 6 bases to trimming and J lost 2 bases, with 11 bases between them. Germline CDR1 and CDR2: MNHEY and SMNVEV (reference sequence). CDR3 nucleotides: TGTGCCAGCAGGTACAGGGCCCCCTACAATGAGCAGTTCTTC. It encodes CASRYRAPYNEQFF.

The rearrangement uses TRBV13 and TRBJ2-7; TRBD1 agrees at 10 bases. Germline values: CDR1 PRHDT, CDR2 FYEKMQ (reference sequence). V was pared by 11 bases and J by 2 bases, with 6 bases of the junction left unmatched. The length of the CDR3 is 13 residues. CDR3 sequence reads: CAGGTGATYEQYF. DNA for the CDR3: TGTGCCGGCGGGACAGGGGCAACCTACGAGCAGTACTTC.

The chain is built from TRBV28 and TRBJ1-5; 8 nucleotides line up with TRBD1. V shed 5 bases, J shed 7 bases, and the junction held 7 bases outside the gene matches. CDR3 size: 14 residues. Germline CDR1 MDHEN, CDR2 SYDVKM. In nucleotides, the CDR3 is TGTGCCAGCAGTCTAGGACAGGGACGACAGCCCCAGCATTTT. The encoded protein is CASSLGQGRQPQHF. Full variable domain (missing parts from reference TRBV28 and TRBJ1-5): DVKVTQSSRYLVKRTGEKVFLECVQDMDHENMFWYRQDPGLGLRLIYFSYDVKMKEKGDIPEGYSVSREKKERFSLILESASTNQTSMYLCASSLGQGRQPQHFGDGTRLSIL.

The V call is TRBV19, the J call TRBJ2-5; TRBD1 is a possible D gene (6 bases). The ends were cut back, 7 bases at V and 5 bases at J, with 14 bases in the middle. From germline, CDR1 is LNHDA and CDR2 SQIVND (reference sequence). This CDR3 has 13 amino acids. The CDR3 sequence: CASNQGLRETQYF. In DNA form, the CDR3 reads TGTGCCAGTAATCAGGGGTTGAGGGAGACCCAGTACTTC.

This chain uses TRBV28 with TRBJ1-2; D unresolved. The V gene lost 3 bases and the J gene lost 8 bases, with 16 bases spanning the gap. CDR3 length: 14 residues. CDR1 and CDR2 from the germline V gene are MDHEN and SYDVKM. CDR3 coding DNA: TGTGCCAGCAGTTTGAGGACGGGGAGCTGGGGCTACACCTTC. Its protein is CASSLRTGSWGYTF.

The CDR3 reads CASSEKGTGVRLTGELFF. CDR3 DNA: TGTGCCAGCAGTGAGAAAGGGACAGGCGTGCGCTTGACCGGGGAGCTGTTTTTT. This chain links TRBV6-1 with TRBJ2-2; 8 bases map to TRBD1. CDR3 length equals 18 residues. Germline V lookup: CDR1 MNHNS, CDR2 SASEGT. J was trimmed by 5 bases and V by 3 bases; bases with no gene match: 14.

The count of this clone is one. The gene calls are TRBV5-4 and TRBJ2-2, with 13 bases identical to TRBD2. The length of the CDR3 is 16 residues. Per the germline V gene, CDR1 is SGHNT and CDR2 is YYREEE (reference sequence). The J segment lost 7 bases and the V segment lost 3 bases, leaving 6 bases of the junction unmatched. In DNA, the CDR3 is TGTGCCAGCAGCTCTACTAGCGGGAGGGCCGGCGGGGAGCTGTTTTTT. Translation: CASSSTSGRAGGELFF.

This sequence joins TRBV5-1 and TRBJ2-3; D is undetermined. The length of the CDR3 is 15 residues. Deletions cut 4 bases from V and 1 base from J, with 13 bases between. CDR1 is SGHRS and CDR2 is YFSETQ in the germline V gene. The CDR3 here is CASSPLRGRTDTQYF. The CDR3 bases are TGCGCCAGCAGCCCTTTGAGAGGCCGCACAGATACGCAGTATTTT.

This clone appeared a few times. This sequence joins TRBV6-5 and TRBJ1-5; D gene ambiguous. The CDR3 contains 15 residues. Per the germline V gene, CDR1 is MNHEY and CDR2 is SVGAGI. V dropped 6 bases and J dropped 0 bases, with 12 bases sitting between them. The CDR3, as DNA: TGTGCCAGCAGACGGAGGCTAGATAGCAATCAGCCCCAGCATTTT. It codes for CASRRRLDSNQPQHF.

The rearrangement joins TRBV19 to TRBJ2-1; 10 bases are shared with TRBD1. The CDR3 totals 16 residues. J was trimmed by 4 bases and V by 2 bases; bases with no gene match: 5. Germline CDR1 and CDR2: LNHDA and SQIVND (reference sequence). This CDR3 reads CASSIYPDRGYNEQFF. Written as DNA, the CDR3 is TGTGCCAGTAGTATATACCCGGACAGGGGGTACAATGAGCAGTTCTTC.

The CDR3 nucleotides are TGTGCCACCTCACGGGGGGTATGGGCCAATGAAAAACTGTTTTTT. Protein sequence: CATSRGVWANEKLFF. The rearrangement links TRBV27 to TRBJ1-4; a possible D gene is TRBD1 (5 bases). Germline-derived CDR1 and CDR2 are MNHEY and SMNVEV (reference sequence). V dropped 10 bases and J dropped 5 bases, with 20 bases sitting between them. The CDR3 loop spans 15 amino acids.

The CDR3 sequence is CATSRRTGTGAEQYF. CDR3 DNA: TGTGCCACCAGCAGACGGACCGGGACAGGGGCCGAGCAGTACTTC. The chain joins TRBV15 to TRBJ2-5, with TRBD1 identical over 10 bases. The last part of the DNA fits TRBJ2-7 better; the J call may be wrong. The CDR3 has 15 residues. In germline, CDR1 is LNHNV, CDR2 YYDKDF (reference sequence).

The chain employs TRBV5-6 and TRBJ2-5; D is undetermined. The DNA end favors TRBJ2-7, so the J call may be wrong. The CDR3 extends over 12 amino acids. CDR1 is SGHDT, CDR2 YYEEEE, per germline. The CDR3 coding sequence is TGTGCCAGCAGCTTGGTGGGCTCCGAGCAGTACTTC. Translated, it gives CASSLVGSEQYF.

V usage is TRBV9 and J usage is TRBJ1-1; D remains unclear. Trimming took 4 bases from V and 2 from J, leaving 12 bases between them. Per germline, CDR1 SGDLS and CDR2 YYNGEE. The CDR3 has 14 residues. DNA for the CDR3: TGTGCCAGCAGCTCGCGGGATCATAACACTGAAGCTTTCTTT. Translated, it gives CASSSRDHNTEAFF.

V is TRBV23-1 and J is TRBJ1-2; D ambiguous. TRBV23-1 is annotated as an ORF whose role is uncertain. Trimming left V 4 bases short and J 4 bases short, with 10 bases between. The CDR3 totals 13 residues. CDR3 in amino acids: CASSPRHGYGYTF. In nucleotides, the CDR3 is TGCGCCAGCAGTCCCCGACATGGCTATGGCTACACCTTC.

V gene TRBV6-5 combines with J gene TRBJ1-3, with 12 nucleotides matching TRBD1. The CDR3 is 14 amino acids. V trimming: 9 bases; J trimming: 3 bases; junction bases outside the gene matches: 3. CDR1 MNHEY and CDR2 SVGAGI come from the germline V gene. The CDR3 loop is CASRDRGLGNTIYF. The CDR3 DNA is TGTGCCAGTAGGGACAGGGGGCTTGGAAACACCATATATTTT.

The CDR3 loop reads CASSLSSSGRVNEQFF. DNA of the CDR3: TGTGCCAGCAGCTTGTCATCTAGCGGGAGGGTAAATGAGCAGTTCTTC. V and J are TRBV7-3 and TRBJ2-1, with 12 bases that match TRBD2. Germline trimming cut 3 bases from V and 7 bases from J; bases unmatched to any gene: 7. This CDR3 has 16 residues. Germline V CDR1 and CDR2: SGHTA, FQGTGA.

For this clone: Lacking the conserved final phenylalanine or tryptophan, this CDR3 likely reflects a read error. This chain uses TRBV28 with TRBJ1-2; TRBD1 agrees at 7 bases. V was pared by 8 bases and J by 6 bases, with 9 bases of the junction left unmatched. Germline V gene data show CDR1 as MDHEN and CDR2 as SYDVKM. The CDR3 loop spans 13 amino acids. The CDR3 sequence: CASFSRGPHGYTS. In DNA, the CDR3 is TGTGCCAGCTTTTCGAGGGGGCCTCATGGCTACACCTCC.

This rearrangement joins TRBV19 to TRBJ1-1, with TRBD1 as a possible D gene (6 bases). The germline V gene has CDR1 LNHDA and CDR2 SQIVND (reference sequence). Trimming shortened V by 7 bases and J by 3 bases, and 18 bases separated the two germline ends. The CDR3 is made up of 15 amino acids. In DNA form, the CDR3 reads TGTGCCAGTACCTCCTATGGTGGGGGCGACACTGAAGCTTTCTTT. The encoded protein is CASTSYGGGDTEAFF.

This chain links TRBV25-1 with TRBJ2-3; maybe TRBD2 (5 bases). The CDR3 extends over 15 amino acids. Trimming took 1 base from V and 3 from J, leaving 11 bases between them. The V gene's germline CDR1 is MGHDK and CDR2 SYGVNS. The CDR3 spells CASSEWRTETDTQYF. CDR3 nucleotides: TGTGCCAGCAGTGAATGGAGGACGGAGACAGATACGCAGTATTTT.

In this sample, this clone turned up a few times. The genes are TRBV19 and TRBJ1-2; 8 nucleotides align to TRBD1. The CDR3 extends over 17 amino acids. Germline lookup yields CDR1 LNHDA and CDR2 SQIVND (reference sequence). With V trimmed by 5 bases and J by 4 bases, 15 bases remained unmatched. CDR3 in amino acids: CASSPIQGALLGYGYTF. The CDR3 DNA follows: TGTGCCAGTAGTCCCATTCAGGGGGCCCTTCTAGGCTATGGCTACACCTTC.

This clone was seen a single time. V is TRBV7-8 and J is TRBJ2-5, with 14 bases matching TRBD2. CDR1 SGHVS and CDR2 FQNEAQ come from the germline V gene. CDR3 length equals 17 residues. V lost 5 bases, J lost 5 bases, and 10 bases stayed unmatched. CDR3 bases: TGTGCCAGCAGCCCAGGGACTAGCGGGGGTTGGGGGGAGACCCAGTACTTC. It codes for CASSPGTSGGWGETQYF.

In its sample, this clone was seen a few times. This chain uses TRBV6-1 with TRBJ1-4; 7 positions match TRBD1. The length of the CDR3 is 15 residues. V shed 4 bases and J 2 bases; nucleotides not matched to a gene: 4. The germline CDR1 and CDR2 sequences are MNHNS and SASEGT. The chain's CDR3 is CASSAQGETNEKLFF. In DNA, the CDR3 is TGTGCCAGCAGTGCTCAGGGGGAGACTAATGAAAAACTGTTTTTT.

A few counts support this clone. The chain recombines TRBV29-1 with TRBJ1-2, with D hard to call. CDR3 length: 16 residues. Germline V lookup: CDR1 SQVTM, CDR2 ANQGSEA. V lost 5 bases and J lost 5, with 24 bases in between. In nucleotides, the CDR3 is TGCAGCGTTCCCCTCCTGGGAGATCATCGGCCTTATGGCTACACCTTC. It specifies CSVPLLGDHRPYGYTF.